This T cell receptor (beta chain) was identified in a study of blood T cell repertoires in COVID-19. Whole-study context: Material from acute and convalescent COVID-19 was sourced from the United States, Italy and Spain. Sources were T cells, B-cell-depleted T cells, or PBMCs; the material itself was cDNA or gDNA.

V lost 2 bases and J lost 4, with 12 bases in between. This CDR3 is 15 amino acids long. Per the germline V gene, CDR1 is MDHEN and CDR2 is SYDVKM. Authors' processing steps: Amplification of reference gene primers was used by the study to estimate nucleated cell counts. Libraries were prepared by immunoSEQ multiplex PCR; TCRdb keeps only in-frame clonotypes and omits some of them. V, J and clone size reflect that table, while D and trimming were determined from the DNA. In the table there are tens of thousands of clones, roughly 87% of which are singletons. This sequence originates from a woman older than 75 with acute or convalescent COVID-19. The rearrangement joins TRBV28 to TRBJ1-5; tentative D call: TRBD1 (5 bases). The sample consisted of peripheral blood. The CDR3 loop is CASSLGGLGNQPQHF. The DNA of the CDR3 is TGTGCCAGCAGTTTAGGGGGACTTGGGAATCAGCCCCAGCATTTT.